This entry describes one T cell receptor beta chain. Antigen: not known. The sample is drawn from a study of cytomegalovirus exposure and HLA in healthy donors. Study-wide results and caveats: By a later analysis, the bulk of CMV-associated TCR beta chains appeared HLA-restricted.

V dropped 5 bases and J dropped 2 bases, with 16 bases sitting between them. Germline V gene data show CDR1 as SEHNR and CDR2 as FQNEAQ (reference sequence). The CDR3 has 15 amino acids. A multiplex PCR was run with 60 Vbeta primers and 13 Jbeta primers. Sequencing used immunoSEQ multiplex PCR; TCRdb keeps in-frame clones, though not all of them. The sample records some 160,000 clones, almost 80% being singletons. Material for sequencing was PBMCs. The rearrangement joins TRBV7-9 to TRBJ2-7; D perhaps matches TRBD2 (6 bases). This receptor was identified in a male donor in good health and CMV-seronegative. The CDR3 DNA reads as TGTGCCAGCAGCCCCCCCGGGACTCCGACCTACGAGCAGTACTTC. This translates into CASSPPGTPTYEQYF.